The 30 T cell receptor beta chains given below trace back to one sample, sequenced in a study of identifying expanded T cells in peripheral blood. The protocol was immunoSEQ multiplex PCR, while the TCRdb copy is restricted to in-frame clones and leaves out a portion. The sample contains fewer than 55,000 clones, less than 85% of which appear only once. The sequenced sample consisted of blood. These receptors were obtained from a person between 18 and 69 years old in good health.

This chain uses TRBV19 with TRBJ2-1; 9 bases are a match to TRBD2. V lost 6 bases, J lost 2 bases, and 5 bases stayed unmatched. This CDR3 is 15 amino acids long. Germline V lookup: CDR1 LNHDA, CDR2 SQIVND (reference sequence). This CDR3 reads CASSQTSGPYNEQFF. The CDR3 coding sequence is TGTGCCAGTAGCCAGACTAGCGGACCCTACAATGAGCAGTTCTTC.

The rearrangement uses TRBV29-1 and TRBJ1-2; D not certain. Germline V gene lookup returns CDR1 SQVTM and CDR2 ANQGSEA. The CDR3 extends over 16 amino acids. V lost 5 bases and J 0 bases, leaving 19 bases between the germline ends. The DNA of the CDR3 is TGCAGCGTTCACCCCATTGGGCAGGCCTCTAACTATGGCTACACCTTC. This gives the protein CSVHPIGQASNYGYTF.

This clone appeared a few times. The rearrangement uses TRBV7-9 and TRBJ2-3; D is perhaps TRBD2 (5 bases). Trimming took 5 bases from V and 2 from J, leaving 11 bases between them. The CDR3 consists of 14 residues. Germline V gene data show CDR1 as SEHNR and CDR2 as FQNEAQ (reference sequence). The CDR3 loop reads CASSQRGATDTQYF. The CDR3 DNA is TGTGCCAGCAGCCAACGGGGAGCCACAGATACGCAGTATTTT.

The chain uses TRBV18 and TRBJ2-1; D is uncertain. Between the trimmed V and J ends, which lost 0 bases and 9 bases, there was a span of 12 bases. The germline V gene encodes CDR1 KGHSH and CDR2 LQKENI. CDR3 length: 14 amino acids. In nucleotides, the CDR3 is TGTGCCAGCTCACCACCCCCCGCCGGCGGTGAGCAGTTCTTC. Translation gives CASSPPPAGGEQFF.

J is TRBJ2-2 and V is TRBV7-2; no reliable D call. Trimming shortened V by 0 bases and J by 1 base, and 12 bases separated the two germline ends. The CDR3 runs 17 residues. Germline V gene data show CDR1 as SGHTA and CDR2 as FQGNSA. The CDR3 DNA reads TGTGCCAGCAGCTTAGCGTTGGGCGGTAAGAACACCGGGGAGCTGTTTTTT. It specifies CASSLALGGKNTGELFF. The whole variable domain, filled in from reference TRBV7-2 and TRBJ2-2, reads GAGVSQSPSNKVTEKGKDVELRCDPISGHTALYWYRQSLGQGLEFLIYFQGNSAPDKSGLPSDRFSAERTGGSVSTLTIQRTQQEDSAVYLCASSLALGGKNTGELFFGEGSRLTVL.

This clone was seen a handful of times. The chain has TRBV5-4 and TRBJ2-5, with 13 bases fitting TRBD2. Germline CDR1 and CDR2: SGHNT and YYREEE (reference sequence). The V segment lost 7 bases and the J segment 3 bases; nucleotides outside the gene matches: 6. This CDR3 comprises 15 residues. The CDR3 reads CASRPGTSGKETQYF. CDR3 DNA sequence: TGTGCCAGCCGCCCCGGGACTAGCGGGAAAGAGACCCAGTACTTC.

The rearrangement links TRBV4-3 to TRBJ2-1, with D possibly being TRBD2 (6 bases). The germline gives CDR1 LGHNA, CDR2 YSLEER. Trimming pared 5 bases from V and 5 bases from J, leaving 16 bases between. This CDR3 comprises 15 residues. In DNA form, the CDR3 reads TGCGCCAGCAGCTCTTTCGGGGCGGGGAACAATGAGCAGTTCTTC. Translated: CASSSFGAGNNEQFF.

The rearrangement joins TRBV7-9 to TRBJ2-6; the D is unclear. The CDR3 loop spans 16 amino acids. V was trimmed by 2 bases and J by 0 bases, leaving 8 bases between them. Germline V gene data show CDR1 as SEHNR and CDR2 as FQNEAQ (reference sequence). Written as DNA, the CDR3 is TGTGCCAGCAGCTTAACATCCAACTCTGGGGCCAACGTCCTGACTTTC. Protein product: CASSLTSNSGANVLTF.

CDR3 coding DNA: TGTGCCAGCAGTGTAGGGCCCGGCCTATCAAATGAAAAACTGTTTTTT. Translating it yields CASSVGPGLSNEKLFF. The chain couples TRBV2 to TRBJ1-4; D is uncertain. Germline CDR1 SNHLY, CDR2 FYNNEI. Trimming took 4 bases from V and 5 from J, leaving 17 bases between them. This CDR3 is 16 amino acids long.

The V call is TRBV27, the J call TRBJ2-5, with 7 nucleotides matching TRBD1. V shed 6 bases, J shed 3 bases, and the junction held 10 bases outside the gene matches. CDR3 length: 15 amino acids. Germline V lookup: CDR1 MNHEY, CDR2 SMNVEV (reference sequence). DNA for the CDR3: TGTGCCAGCAGAAGCCACCAGACAGGGAAAGAGACCCAGTACTTC. It specifies CASRSHQTGKETQYF.

The chain uses TRBV7-9 and TRBJ1-1; D uncertain. The CDR3 consists of 13 residues. Trimming pared 2 bases from V and 0 bases from J, leaving 4 bases between. Germline V gene sequence: CDR1 SEHNR, CDR2 FQNEAQ (reference sequence). CDR3 loop: CASSLTVNTEAFF. In DNA, the CDR3 is TGTGCCAGCAGCTTAACAGTGAACACTGAAGCTTTCTTT.

The chain recombines TRBV4-3 with TRBJ2-4; D possibly corresponds to TRBD2 (6 bases). This CDR3 comprises 13 residues. The germline V and J ends were trimmed by 4 bases and 7 bases, with 11 bases remaining between them. The germline CDR1 and CDR2 sequences are LGHNA and YSLEER. The CDR3 DNA reads TGCGCCAGCAGCCTTCAAGCGGGTAACATTCAGTACTTC. Residues: CASSLQAGNIQYF.

J is TRBJ1-1 and V is TRBV5-1; 10 positions agree with TRBD1. The J segment lost 5 bases and the V segment lost 4 bases, leaving 5 bases of the junction unmatched. The CDR3 length is 14 residues. Germline lookup yields CDR1 SGHRS and CDR2 YFSETQ. CDR3 region: CASSTGQGGTEAFF. For the CDR3, the DNA is TGCGCCAGCAGCACCGGACAGGGGGGAACTGAAGCTTTCTTT.

The chain couples TRBV4-1 to TRBJ1-2, with 7 bases aligning to TRBD1. Germline CDR1 and CDR2: MGHRA and YSYEKL. There are 17 residues in the CDR3. After removal of 4 bases from V and 6 bases from J, the junction contained 17 bases not matched to a gene. The DNA for the CDR3 is TGCGCCAGCAGCCGACTCCTAGGGACAGCCCGTGAGGATGGCTACACCTTC. Translated: CASSRLLGTAREDGYTF.

This CDR3 is CASSFSRDRGSQPQHF. The DNA for the CDR3 is TGCGCCAGCAGCTTTAGCCGGGACAGGGGAAGTCAGCCCCAGCATTTT. The rearrangement joins TRBV5-1 to TRBJ1-5, with 10 nucleotides matching TRBD1. Germline V gene lookup returns CDR1 SGHRS and CDR2 YFSETQ. Trimming removed 2 bases from V and 6 bases from J; junction bases left unmatched: 8. The CDR3 contains 16 residues.

The table lists this clone with a count of one. CDR3 sequence: CASSLVPGVGGNTIYF. The CDR3 DNA reads as TGTGCCAGCTCCCTGGTGCCAGGCGTGGGTGGAAACACCATATATTTT. This rearrangement joins TRBV28 to TRBJ1-3; D not certain. The V gene's germline CDR1 is MDHEN and CDR2 SYDVKM. V lost 8 bases and J lost 3, with 20 bases in between. The CDR3 consists of 16 residues.

The chain couples TRBV19 to TRBJ2-5; TRBD1 aligns across 11 bases. V lost 1 base to trimming and J lost 5 bases; unmatched junction nucleotides: 3. This CDR3 is built from 15 residues. Germline lookup yields CDR1 LNHDA and CDR2 SQIVND (reference sequence). CDR3 DNA: TGTGCCAGTAGTATAGGGGGGACAGGGGGTGAGACCCAGTACTTC. This sequence encodes CASSIGGTGGETQYF.

The chain couples TRBV27 to TRBJ2-3, with D hard to call. Trimming took off 3 bases at V and 0 bases at J, with 4 bases between the two ends. The CDR3 has 13 amino acids. Germline CDR1 and CDR2: MNHEY and SMNVEV (reference sequence). The CDR3 sequence is CASSFLSTDTQYF. The DNA of the CDR3 is TGTGCCAGCAGTTTTCTCAGCACAGATACGCAGTATTTT.

The chain uses TRBV15 and TRBJ1-2, with D perhaps matching TRBD1 (6 bases). V was shortened by 6 bases and J by 0 bases, with 11 bases between the two germline ends. CDR1 is LNHNV, CDR2 YYDKDF, per germline (reference sequence). The CDR3 has 14 residues. The DNA of the CDR3 is TGTGCCACCAGTAGGGGGGTGACTAACTATGGCTACACCTTC. Protein: CATSRGVTNYGYTF.

Concerning this clone itself: A much larger clone lies a single base off, so this may be a read error. This chain connects TRBV6-1 to TRBJ2-7, with D perhaps TRBD2 (5 bases). Per germline, CDR1 MNHNS and CDR2 SASEGT. CDR3 length: 15 residues. The CDR3: CVSSDGSARAYEQYF. The CDR3 DNA reads TGTGTCAGCAGTGACGGTAGCGCCCGAGCCTACGAGCAGTACTTC.

This rearrangement joins TRBV7-9 to TRBJ2-1, with 10 bases matching TRBD2. V lost 7 bases to trimming and J lost 4 bases; unmatched junction nucleotides: 7. This CDR3 has 15 amino acids. Germline V gene lookup returns CDR1 SEHNR and CDR2 FQNEAQ (reference sequence). The CDR3 coding sequence is TGTGCCAGCACCCCCCGGGGACTAGCGTACAATGAGCAGTTCTTC. Its protein product is CASTPRGLAYNEQFF.

This clone was counted a single time. J is TRBJ2-1 and V is TRBV7-2; 7 bases are shared with TRBD2. The junction had 14 bases not matched to a gene; V was cut back by 1 base and J by 2 bases. The CDR3 runs to 19 residues. CDR1 is SGHTA, CDR2 FQGNSA, per germline. The CDR3: CASSLGSHGGGSPYNEQFF. Written as DNA, the CDR3 is TGTGCCAGCAGCTTAGGCTCTCACGGCGGGGGAAGCCCCTACAATGAGCAGTTCTTC.

The V gene is TRBV19, the J gene TRBJ1-5, with a weak D call TRBD1 (5 bases). The V gene's germline CDR1 is LNHDA and CDR2 SQIVND (reference sequence). Trimming left V 2 bases short and J 3 bases short, with 20 bases between. There are 18 residues in the CDR3. CDR3 loop: CASSIMVTGEIHNQPQHF. CDR3 bases: TGTGCCAGTAGTATAATGGTAACAGGAGAGATTCACAATCAGCCCCAGCATTTT.

The CDR3: CASSYSLIGEQFF. The DNA for the CDR3 is TGTGCCAGCAGTTACTCCCTGATAGGGGAGCAGTTCTTC. The gene calls are TRBV6-6 and TRBJ2-1; D gene unclear. The CDR3 covers 13 residues. Germline loops: CDR1 MNHNY, CDR2 SVGAGI (reference sequence). Trimming took off 0 bases at V and 10 bases at J, with 10 bases between the two ends.

The chain employs TRBV2 and TRBJ1-6; maybe TRBD1 (5 bases). Trimming shortened V by 4 bases and J by 1 base, and 20 bases separated the two germline ends. The germline V gene has CDR1 SNHLY and CDR2 FYNNEI. There are 19 residues in the CDR3. DNA for the CDR3: TGTGCCAGCAGTGTCGGGACCCTCCTTGATAGATCCTATAATTCACCCCTCCACTTT. Translated: CASSVGTLLDRSYNSPLHF.

The V call is TRBV5-1, the J call TRBJ2-3; no reliable D call. Trimming cost V 4 bases and J 5 bases, with 14 bases left between them. In germline, CDR1 is SGHRS, CDR2 YFSETQ. The CDR3 is 14 amino acids. The CDR3 loop is CASSPYAGIDTQYF. The CDR3 nucleotides are TGCGCCAGCAGCCCCTACGCAGGTATAGATACGCAGTATTTT. The full variable domain, with the rest looked up from reference TRBV5-1 and TRBJ2-3, is KAGVTQTPRYLIKTRGQQVTLSCSPISGHRSVSWYQQTPGQGLQFLFEYFSETQRNKGNFPGRFSGRQFSNSRSEMNVSTLELGDSALYLCASSPYAGIDTQYFGPGTRLTVL.

The chain recombines TRBV30 with TRBJ1-2; D unclear. The V and J ends lost 3 bases and 4 bases respectively, with 9 bases between them. CDR1 is GTSNPN, CDR2 SVGIG, per germline (reference sequence). The CDR3 has 12 residues. The CDR3 coding sequence is TGTGCCTGGAGCCGGGCAGGCTATGGCTACACCTTC. As protein: CAWSRAGYGYTF.

There are a few counts of this clone. This chain uses TRBV18 with TRBJ2-3; 9 bases match TRBD1. The CDR3 is 16 amino acids. V lost 3 bases and J lost 4; bases outside the gene matches: 8. CDR1 is KGHSH and CDR2 is LQKENI in the germline V gene. The CDR3 coding sequence is TGTGCCAGCTCACCTTTAGGACAGGGGAGTCCAGATACGCAGTATTTT. Residues: CASSPLGQGSPDTQYF.

This CDR3 reads CASRSRDRETYEQYF. The CDR3 DNA sequence: TGTGCCAGTAGAAGCCGGGACAGGGAAACCTACGAGCAGTACTTC. V and J are TRBV19 and TRBJ2-7; 9 nucleotides agree with TRBD1. Looked up from germline, CDR1 is LNHDA and CDR2 is SQIVND (reference sequence). V was pared by 6 bases and J by 2 bases, with 8 bases of the junction left unmatched. This CDR3 spans 15 amino acids.

This rearrangement joins TRBV9 to TRBJ1-4; unclear D gene. CDR3 length equals 15 residues. Germline-derived CDR1 and CDR2 are SGDLS and YYNGEE. V lost 0 bases, J lost 3 bases, and 9 bases lay in between. CDR3 bases: TGTGCCAGCAGCGTAGGGGGTCGATCTAATGAAAAACTGTTTTTT. Encoded protein: CASSVGGRSNEKLFF.